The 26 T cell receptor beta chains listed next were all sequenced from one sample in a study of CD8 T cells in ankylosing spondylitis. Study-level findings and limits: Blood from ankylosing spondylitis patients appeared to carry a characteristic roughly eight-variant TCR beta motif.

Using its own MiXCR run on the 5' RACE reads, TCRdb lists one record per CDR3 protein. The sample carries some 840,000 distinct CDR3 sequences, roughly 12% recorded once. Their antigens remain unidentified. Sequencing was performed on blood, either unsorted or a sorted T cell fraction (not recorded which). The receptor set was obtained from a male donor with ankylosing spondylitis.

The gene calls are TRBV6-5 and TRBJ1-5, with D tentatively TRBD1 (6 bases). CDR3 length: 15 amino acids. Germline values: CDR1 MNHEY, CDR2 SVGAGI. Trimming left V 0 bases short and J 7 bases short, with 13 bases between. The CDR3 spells CASSYSGAGDQPQHF. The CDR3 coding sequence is TGTGCCAGCAGTTACTCGGGGGCAGGGGACCAGCCCCAGCATTTT.

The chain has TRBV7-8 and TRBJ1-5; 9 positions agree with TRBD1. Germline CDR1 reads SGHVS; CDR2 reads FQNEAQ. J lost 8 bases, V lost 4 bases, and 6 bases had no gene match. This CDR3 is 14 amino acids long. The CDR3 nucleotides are TGTGCCAGCAGCTCGGGACAGGGTTTTGAGCCCCAGCATTTT. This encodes CASSSGQGFEPQHF.

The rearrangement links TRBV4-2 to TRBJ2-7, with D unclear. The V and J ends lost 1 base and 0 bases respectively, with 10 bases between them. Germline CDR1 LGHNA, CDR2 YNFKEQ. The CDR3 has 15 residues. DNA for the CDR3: TGTGCCAGCAGCCAAGTTGTCGAGGCCTCCTACGAGCAGTACTTC. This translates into CASSQVVEASYEQYF.

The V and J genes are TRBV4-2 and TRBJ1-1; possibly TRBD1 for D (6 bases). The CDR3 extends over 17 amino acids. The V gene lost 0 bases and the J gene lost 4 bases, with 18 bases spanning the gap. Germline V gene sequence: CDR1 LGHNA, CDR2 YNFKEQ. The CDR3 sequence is CASSQEGSPQGGTEAFF. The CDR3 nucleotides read TGTGCCAGCAGCCAAGAGGGGTCCCCACAGGGTGGCACTGAAGCTTTCTTT.

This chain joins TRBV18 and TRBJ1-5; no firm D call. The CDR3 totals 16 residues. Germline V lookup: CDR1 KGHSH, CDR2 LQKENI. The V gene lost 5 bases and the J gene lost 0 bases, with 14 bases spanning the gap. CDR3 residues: CASSISTVHSNQPQHF. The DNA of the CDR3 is TGTGCCAGCTCAATTAGCACGGTCCATAGCAATCAGCCCCAGCATTTT.

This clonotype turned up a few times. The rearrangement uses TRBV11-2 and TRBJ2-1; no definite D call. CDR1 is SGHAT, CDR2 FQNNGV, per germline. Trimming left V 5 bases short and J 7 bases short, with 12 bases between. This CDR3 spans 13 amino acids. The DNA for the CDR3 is TGTGCCAGCAGCCCGACCCGGTCGAATGAGCAGTTCTTC. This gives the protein CASSPTRSNEQFF.

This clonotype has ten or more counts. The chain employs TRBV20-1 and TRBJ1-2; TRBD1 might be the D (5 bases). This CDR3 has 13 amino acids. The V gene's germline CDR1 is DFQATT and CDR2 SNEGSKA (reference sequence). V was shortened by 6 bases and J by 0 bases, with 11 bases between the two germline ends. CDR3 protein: CSAQGGANYGYTF. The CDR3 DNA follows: TGCAGTGCCCAAGGAGGGGCTAACTATGGCTACACCTTC.

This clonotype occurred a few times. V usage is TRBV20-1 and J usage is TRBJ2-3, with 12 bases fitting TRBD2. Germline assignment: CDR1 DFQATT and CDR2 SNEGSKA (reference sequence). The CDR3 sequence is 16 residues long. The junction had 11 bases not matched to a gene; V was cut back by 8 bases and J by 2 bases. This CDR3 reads CSPPGTSGRYTDTQYF. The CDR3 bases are TGCAGTCCCCCAGGGACTAGCGGGCGGTACACAGATACGCAGTATTTT.

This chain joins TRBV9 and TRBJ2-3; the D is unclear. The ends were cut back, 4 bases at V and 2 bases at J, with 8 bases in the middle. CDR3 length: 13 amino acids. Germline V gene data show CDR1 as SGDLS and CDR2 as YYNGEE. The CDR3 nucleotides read TGTGCCAGCAGCCCTCACTACACAGATACGCAGTATTTT. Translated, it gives CASSPHYTDTQYF.

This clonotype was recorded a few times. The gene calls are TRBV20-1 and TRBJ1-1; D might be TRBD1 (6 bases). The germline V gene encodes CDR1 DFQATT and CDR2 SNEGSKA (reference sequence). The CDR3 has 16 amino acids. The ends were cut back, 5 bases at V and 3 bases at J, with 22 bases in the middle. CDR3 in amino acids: CSAPLGGRGRDTEAFF. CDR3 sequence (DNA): TGCAGTGCTCCCCTCGGGGGCCGGGGAAGGGACACTGAAGCTTTCTTT.

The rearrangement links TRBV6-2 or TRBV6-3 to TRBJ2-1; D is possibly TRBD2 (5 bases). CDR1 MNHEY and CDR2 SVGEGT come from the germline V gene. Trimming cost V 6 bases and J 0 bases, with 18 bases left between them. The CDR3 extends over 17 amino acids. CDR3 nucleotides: TGTGCCAGCAGCTACACCCGCGGTGGGAGCTCCTACAATGAGCAGTTCTTC. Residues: CASSYTRGGSSYNEQFF.

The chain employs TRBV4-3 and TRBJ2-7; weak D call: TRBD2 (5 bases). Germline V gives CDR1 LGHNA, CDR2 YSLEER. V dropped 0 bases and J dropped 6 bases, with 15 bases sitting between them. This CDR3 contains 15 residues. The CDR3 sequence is CASSQDWSGIGEQYF. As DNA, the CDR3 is TGCGCCAGCAGCCAAGATTGGTCCGGGATCGGCGAGCAGTACTTC.

CDR3 sequence (DNA): TGCGCCAGCAGCCCTCAAACGGCAGAAGAAGCTTTCTTT. Translation gives CASSPQTAEEAFF. The chain couples TRBV5-1 to TRBJ1-1; D ambiguous. This CDR3 comprises 13 residues. The germline V gene encodes CDR1 SGHRS and CDR2 YFSETQ. Trimming took off 4 bases at V and 8 bases at J, with 15 bases between the two ends.

CDR3 coding DNA: TGTGCCAGTGCTACCGGGTTTAGCAATCAGCCCCAGCATTTT. Translating gives CASATGFSNQPQHF. V gene TRBV5-5 combines with J gene TRBJ1-5; D is ambiguous. Trimming removed 8 bases from V and 0 bases from J, with 12 bases in between. Germline CDR1 is SGHKS and CDR2 is YYEKEE (reference sequence). The CDR3 contains 14 residues.

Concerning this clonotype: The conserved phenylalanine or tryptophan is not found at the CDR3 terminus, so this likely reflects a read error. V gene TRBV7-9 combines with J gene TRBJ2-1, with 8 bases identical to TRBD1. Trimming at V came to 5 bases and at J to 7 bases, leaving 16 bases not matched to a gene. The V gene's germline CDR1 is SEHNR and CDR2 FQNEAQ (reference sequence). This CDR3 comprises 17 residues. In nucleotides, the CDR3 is TGTGCCAGCAGCCGAGGGACAGGTCTCTCTCCTCCTAATGAGCAGTTCATC. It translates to CASSRGTGLSPPNEQFI.

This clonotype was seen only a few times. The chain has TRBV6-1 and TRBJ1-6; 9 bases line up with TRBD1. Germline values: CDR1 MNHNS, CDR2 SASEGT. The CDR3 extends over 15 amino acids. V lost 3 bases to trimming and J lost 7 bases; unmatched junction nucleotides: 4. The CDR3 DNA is TGTGCCAGCAGTGAGTTTACAGGGGGCAATTCACCCCTCCACTTT. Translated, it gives CASSEFTGGNSPLHF.

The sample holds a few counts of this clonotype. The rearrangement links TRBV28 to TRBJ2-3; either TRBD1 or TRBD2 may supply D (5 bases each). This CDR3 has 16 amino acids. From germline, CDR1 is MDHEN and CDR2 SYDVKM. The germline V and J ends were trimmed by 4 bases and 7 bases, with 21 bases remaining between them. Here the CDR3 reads CASSSTPGRGGNTQYF. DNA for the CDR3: TGTGCCAGCAGTTCAACCCCGGGACGGGGCGGCAATACGCAGTATTTT. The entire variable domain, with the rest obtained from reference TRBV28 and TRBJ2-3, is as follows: DVKVTQSSRYLVKRTGEKVFLECVQDMDHENMFWYRQDPGLGLRLIYFSYDVKMKEKGDIPEGYSVSREKKERFSLILESASTNQTSMYLCASSSTPGRGGNTQYFGPGTRLTVL.

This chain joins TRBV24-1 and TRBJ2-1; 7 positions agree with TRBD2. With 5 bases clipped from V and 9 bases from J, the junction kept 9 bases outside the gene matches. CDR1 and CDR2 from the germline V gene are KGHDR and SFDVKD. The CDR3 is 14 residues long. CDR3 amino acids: CATSVAGATGEQFF. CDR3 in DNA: TGTGCCACCAGTGTTGCGGGAGCCACGGGTGAGCAGTTCTTC.

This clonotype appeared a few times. The DNA for the CDR3 is TGTGCCATCAGTGAGACAGGGAGCCAAACAGAAAAACTGTTTTTT. Protein: CAISETGSQTEKLFF. The V call is TRBV10-3, the J call TRBJ1-4, with D tentatively TRBD1 (6 bases). The germline V gene encodes CDR1 ENHRY and CDR2 SYGVKD. V lost 2 bases to trimming and J lost 8 bases, with 15 bases between them. The CDR3 totals 15 residues.

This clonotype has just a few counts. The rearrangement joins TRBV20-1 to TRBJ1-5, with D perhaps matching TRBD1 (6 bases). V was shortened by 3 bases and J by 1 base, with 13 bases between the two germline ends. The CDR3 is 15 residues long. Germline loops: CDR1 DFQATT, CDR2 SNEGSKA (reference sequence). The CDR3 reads CSASGPTGSNQPQHF. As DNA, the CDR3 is TGCAGTGCTAGCGGGCCTACAGGGAGCAATCAGCCCCAGCATTTT.

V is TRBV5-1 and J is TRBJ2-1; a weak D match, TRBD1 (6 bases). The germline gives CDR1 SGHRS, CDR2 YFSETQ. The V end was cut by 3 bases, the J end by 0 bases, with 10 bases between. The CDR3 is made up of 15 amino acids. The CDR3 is CASSYTDSSYNEQFF. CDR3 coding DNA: TGCGCCAGCAGCTACACGGACAGCTCCTACAATGAGCAGTTCTTC.

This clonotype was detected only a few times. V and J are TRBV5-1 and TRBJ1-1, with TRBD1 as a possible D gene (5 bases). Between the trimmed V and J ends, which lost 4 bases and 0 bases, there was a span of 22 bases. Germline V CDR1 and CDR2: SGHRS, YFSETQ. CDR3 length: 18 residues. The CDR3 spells CASSPEGTSYNLNTEAFF. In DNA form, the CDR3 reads TGCGCCAGCAGCCCGGAAGGGACTTCCTATAACCTGAACACTGAAGCTTTCTTT.

CDR3 in amino acids: CASSESYPLTYSGNTIYF. DNA for the CDR3: TGCGCCAGCAGTGAGTCCTATCCTTTAACGTACTCTGGAAACACCATATATTTT. The genes are TRBV10-1 and TRBJ1-3; D remains ambiguous. Trimming pared 0 bases from V and 0 bases from J, leaving 15 bases between. This CDR3 spans 18 amino acids. Looked up from germline, CDR1 is WNHNN and CDR2 is SYGVQD (reference sequence).

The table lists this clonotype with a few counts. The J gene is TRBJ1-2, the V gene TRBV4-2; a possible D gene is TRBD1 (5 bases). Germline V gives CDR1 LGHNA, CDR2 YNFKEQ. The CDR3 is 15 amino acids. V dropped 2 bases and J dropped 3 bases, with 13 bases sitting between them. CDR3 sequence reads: CASSQRGEGDYGYTF. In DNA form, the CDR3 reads TGTGCCAGCAGCCAAAGGGGTGAAGGAGACTATGGCTACACCTTC.

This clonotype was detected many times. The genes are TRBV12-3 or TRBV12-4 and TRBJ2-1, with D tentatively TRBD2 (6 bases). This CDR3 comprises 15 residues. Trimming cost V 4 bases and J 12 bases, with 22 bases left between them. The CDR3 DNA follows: TGTGCCAGCAGTTCAACGCTAGCGCTCTGGGGCGCGCAGTTCTTC. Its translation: CASSSTLALWGAQFF.

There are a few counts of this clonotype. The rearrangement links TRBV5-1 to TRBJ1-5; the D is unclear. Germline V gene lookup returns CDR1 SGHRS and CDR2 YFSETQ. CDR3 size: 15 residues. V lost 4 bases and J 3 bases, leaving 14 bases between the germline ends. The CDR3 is CASSTGLESNQPQHF. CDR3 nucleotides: TGCGCCAGCAGCACCGGACTGGAGTCCAATCAGCCCCAGCATTTT.